This T cell receptor beta chain was obtained from a study of cytomegalovirus exposure and HLA in healthy donors. Study background: Researchers previously reported finding 117 million unique TCR beta sequences from roughly 200 million T cells. Study results and caveats: HLA-A and HLA-B allele assignments for most subjects were reportedly predicted accurately using TCR beta sequences. Most TCR sequences showed up rarely, but some public TCRs showed up in many donors.

A multiplex PCR was run with 60 Vbeta primers and 13 Jbeta primers. Data came from immunoSEQ multiplex PCR; TCRdb stores just in-frame clones and leaves some out. Counted here are around 95,000 clones, about 80% occurring once; the ten biggest clones make up around 10%. For this clone: No antigen is known for it.

Germline V gene data show CDR1 as SGHAT and CDR2 as FQNNGV. Between the trimmed V and J ends, which lost 5 bases and 2 bases, there was a span of 19 bases. This CDR3 contains 16 residues. This TCR was recovered from a man aged 30 to 39 in good health and CMV-seropositive. Sample: PBMCs. The rearrangement links TRBV11-2 to TRBJ2-7; tentatively, D is TRBD2 (7 bases). The CDR3 sequence is CASSLRGRGGPYEQYF. The CDR3 region has the DNA TGTGCCAGCAGCCTACGAGGAAGGGGGGGTCCCTACGAGCAGTACTTC.